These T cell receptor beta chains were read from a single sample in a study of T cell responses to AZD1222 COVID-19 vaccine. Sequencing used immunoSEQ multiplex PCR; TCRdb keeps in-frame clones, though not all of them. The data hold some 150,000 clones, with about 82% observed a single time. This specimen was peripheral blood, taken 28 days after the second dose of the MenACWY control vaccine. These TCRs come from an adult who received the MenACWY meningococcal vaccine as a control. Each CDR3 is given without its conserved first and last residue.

cdr3_aa: ASSPLRLAGGRLDTQY; v_call: TRBV7-2; j_call: TRBJ2-3
cdr3_aa: ASSPSGQGTPSTDTQY; v_call: TRBV18; j_call: TRBJ2-3
cdr3_aa: ASRTRGNTGELF; v_call: TRBV11-2; j_call: TRBJ2-2
cdr3_aa: ASSLPGGYGYT; v_call: TRBV5-6; j_call: TRBJ1-2
cdr3_aa: ASSAGSGRSTYEQY; v_call: TRBV9; j_call: TRBJ2-7
cdr3_aa: ASSFEPDAAQY; v_call: TRBV11-3; j_call: TRBJ2-5
cdr3_aa: ASSLRGTTNTGELF; v_call: TRBV27; j_call: TRBJ2-2
cdr3_aa: ASRLEATVNSPLH; v_call: TRBV5-1; j_call: TRBJ1-6
cdr3_aa: ASSEVGPGRSSYNSPLH; v_call: TRBV6-1; j_call: TRBJ1-6
cdr3_aa: ASSIGGGSNQPQH; v_call: TRBV19; j_call: TRBJ1-5
cdr3_aa: ASSLVLGEKLF; v_call: TRBV5-1; j_call: TRBJ1-4
cdr3_aa: ASSQGGPYT; v_call: TRBV3-1/TRBV3-2; j_call: TRBJ1-2
cdr3_aa: ASSQGLAEETQY; v_call: TRBV5-4; j_call: TRBJ2-5
cdr3_aa: ASSPNRGLSGNTIY; v_call: TRBV2; j_call: TRBJ1-3
cdr3_aa: ASSLFPGNTIY; v_call: TRBV11-3; j_call: TRBJ1-3
cdr3_aa: ASSYPREAAF; v_call: TRBV6-5; j_call: TRBJ1-1
cdr3_aa: ASSSRLPNEQF; v_call: TRBV11-1; j_call: TRBJ2-1
cdr3_aa: ASALGQGANSPLH; v_call: TRBV12-5; j_call: TRBJ1-6
cdr3_aa: ASRRQGGTEAF; v_call: TRBV6-5; j_call: TRBJ1-1
cdr3_aa: ATSESPGRERAGELF; v_call: TRBV24-1; j_call: TRBJ2-2
cdr3_aa: ASSLGQNQPQH; v_call: TRBV13; j_call: TRBJ1-5
cdr3_aa: ASGTGLDEKLF; v_call: TRBV12-3/TRBV12-4; j_call: TRBJ1-4
cdr3_aa: ASSLGFYNEQF; v_call: TRBV4-1; j_call: TRBJ2-1
cdr3_aa: ASSLRSTANGYT; v_call: TRBV7-8; j_call: TRBJ1-2
cdr3_aa: ASTSQGAATGELF; v_call: TRBV19; j_call: TRBJ2-2
cdr3_aa: ASSLGLARDTQY; v_call: TRBV5-4; j_call: TRBJ2-3
cdr3_aa: ASSTGQTQAYGYT; v_call: TRBV14; j_call: TRBJ1-2
cdr3_aa: SVGLAGVLYNEQF; v_call: TRBV29-1; j_call: TRBJ2-1
cdr3_aa: AISDLGVNTEAF; v_call: TRBV10-3; j_call: TRBJ1-1
cdr3_aa: ASSYLTDSNQPQH; v_call: TRBV6-6; j_call: TRBJ1-5
cdr3_aa: ASMLQGRIGYT; v_call: TRBV2; j_call: TRBJ1-2
cdr3_aa: ASSREKQTGYGYT; v_call: TRBV6-5; j_call: TRBJ1-2
cdr3_aa: ASSPLTGETEAF; v_call: TRBV11-1; j_call: TRBJ1-1
cdr3_aa: ASSPTSTYYNDGQF; v_call: TRBV5-4; j_call: TRBJ2-1
cdr3_aa: ASSIGTGGYQPQH; v_call: TRBV7-6; j_call: TRBJ1-5
cdr3_aa: ASRGPGQGDSPLH; v_call: TRBV2; j_call: TRBJ1-6
cdr3_aa: ASSLPGQGAMNEAF; v_call: TRBV5-4; j_call: TRBJ1-1
cdr3_aa: ASGGLTEAF; v_call: TRBV12-5; j_call: TRBJ1-1
cdr3_aa: ASSLSSGTYNEQF; v_call: TRBV4-2; j_call: TRBJ2-1
cdr3_aa: ASSPPTGKETQY; v_call: TRBV25-1; j_call: TRBJ2-5
cdr3_aa: ASSLDSHNYGYT; v_call: TRBV5-1; j_call: TRBJ1-2
cdr3_aa: SVNRVRGYGYT; v_call: TRBV29-1; j_call: TRBJ1-2
cdr3_aa: ASSPKGDPNQPQH; v_call: TRBV18; j_call: TRBJ1-5
cdr3_aa: SARVIQPQH; v_call: TRBV20-1; j_call: TRBJ1-5
cdr3_aa: ASSLYQNTGELF; v_call: TRBV5-1; j_call: TRBJ2-2
cdr3_aa: ASSIGNTEAF; v_call: TRBV19; j_call: TRBJ1-1
cdr3_aa: ASSSVASLYQETQY; v_call: TRBV11-3; j_call: TRBJ2-5
cdr3_aa: ASSLKTGNTIY; v_call: TRBV7-9; j_call: TRBJ1-3
cdr3_aa: ASRGQGNTGELF; v_call: TRBV5-1; j_call: TRBJ2-2
cdr3_aa: ASSPTEVEDEQF; v_call: TRBV7-8; j_call: TRBJ2-1
cdr3_aa: ASSMLAGGTTDTQY; v_call: TRBV19; j_call: TRBJ2-3
cdr3_aa: ASSQNNRATNEKLF; v_call: TRBV4-1; j_call: TRBJ1-4
cdr3_aa: AGRGAGNTIY; v_call: TRBV28; j_call: TRBJ1-3
cdr3_aa: ASSLAGTGARPLH; v_call: TRBV7-6; j_call: TRBJ1-6
cdr3_aa: ASRYSGLAGAKVQY; v_call: TRBV27; j_call: TRBJ2-5